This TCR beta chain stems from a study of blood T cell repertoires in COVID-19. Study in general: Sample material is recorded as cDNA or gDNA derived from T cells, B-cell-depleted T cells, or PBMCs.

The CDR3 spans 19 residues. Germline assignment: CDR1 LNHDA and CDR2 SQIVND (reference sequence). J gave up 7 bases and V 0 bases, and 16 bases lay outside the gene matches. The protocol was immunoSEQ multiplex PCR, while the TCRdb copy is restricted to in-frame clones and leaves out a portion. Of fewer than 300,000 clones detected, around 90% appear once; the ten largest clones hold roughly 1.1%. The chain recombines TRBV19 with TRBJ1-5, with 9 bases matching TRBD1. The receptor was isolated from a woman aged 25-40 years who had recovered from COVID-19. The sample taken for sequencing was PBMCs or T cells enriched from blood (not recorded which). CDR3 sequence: CASSIDLPFGDREGQPQHF. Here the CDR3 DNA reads TGTGCCAGTAGTATAGATCTCCCTTTCGGGGACAGGGAAGGACAGCCCCAGCATTTT.